A selection of T cell receptor beta chains follows, all from one sample in a study of T cells in tumors after PD-1 blockade. Some clones are missing from TCRdb's copy, which holds only in-frame ones; the method was immunoSEQ multiplex PCR. Among about 47,000 clones listed, 75% to 80% were seen once. Sequencing used PBMCs, obtained before anti-PD-1 treatment. The receptors originated from a human donor with basal cell carcinoma. Both conserved end residues are part of each CDR3. Fields, in order: D gene, V gene, J gene, clone size, CDR3 DNA, CDR3 protein. A D gene is named only where the DNA matches it firmly. Clone size is not always given. Where it is, it says once, few, many or a class for expanded clones.

D gene: TRBD1
V gene: TRBV28
J gene: TRBJ1-6
clone size: .
CDR3 DNA: TGTGCCAGCAGCCTACCCAGGGGGCAAATCCACTTT
CDR3 protein: CASSLPRGQIHF

D gene: TRBD1
V gene: TRBV6-5
J gene: TRBJ2-1
clone size: .
CDR3 DNA: TGTGCCAGCAGTCACCCGGGACAGGGGGACGAGCAGTTCTTC
CDR3 protein: CASSHPGQGDEQFF

D gene: TRBD1
V gene: TRBV30
J gene: TRBJ1-5
clone size: .
CDR3 DNA: TGTGCCTGGAGTGACCAGGGACAGGCCCAGCATTTT
CDR3 protein: CAWSDQGQAQHF

D gene: .
V gene: TRBV6-5
J gene: TRBJ1-1
clone size: .
CDR3 DNA: TGTGCCAGCAGAGGGGAGGGTGAAAACACTGAAGCTTTCTTT
CDR3 protein: CASRGEGENTEAFF

D gene: .
V gene: TRBV18
J gene: TRBJ2-2
clone size: .
CDR3 DNA: TGTGCCAGCTCACCACAGAAGGGGACCGGAGCCGGGGAGCTGTTTTTT
CDR3 protein: CASSPQKGTGAGELFF

D gene: .
V gene: TRBV6-2/TRBV6-3
J gene: TRBJ2-7
clone size: .
CDR3 DNA: TGTGCCAGCAGTTATGGACAGTACGAGCAGTACTTC
CDR3 protein: CASSYGQYEQYF

D gene: .
V gene: TRBV6-6
J gene: TRBJ1-6
clone size: .
CDR3 DNA: TGTGCCAGCAGTTACTCTCAGGGCATGATCTCACCCCTCCACTTT
CDR3 protein: CASSYSQGMISPLHF

D gene: TRBD1
V gene: TRBV5-6
J gene: TRBJ1-1
clone size: .
CDR3 DNA: TGTGCCAGCAGCTCTCTATACAGGGGCAACACTGAAGCTTTCTTT
CDR3 protein: CASSSLYRGNTEAFF

D gene: TRBD1
V gene: TRBV5-1
J gene: TRBJ2-7
clone size: .
CDR3 DNA: TGCGCCAGCAGCTCGGGACAGATCGAGCAGTACTTC
CDR3 protein: CASSSGQIEQYF

D gene: .
V gene: TRBV28
J gene: TRBJ1-1
clone size: .
CDR3 DNA: TGTGCCAGCAGTCAATCCGGACGGTTCGGGAGAGCTTTCTTT
CDR3 protein: CASSQSGRFGRAFF

D gene: TRBD1
V gene: TRBV2
J gene: TRBJ2-3
clone size: .
CDR3 DNA: TGTGCCAGCAGTTACCGAACAGGGGCAGATACGCAGTATTTT
CDR3 protein: CASSYRTGADTQYF

D gene: TRBD2
V gene: TRBV10-3
J gene: TRBJ2-1
clone size: .
CDR3 DNA: TGTGCCATCAGTCTCCGCGGGACTAGCGGCGACAATGAGCAGTTCTTC
CDR3 protein: CAISLRGTSGDNEQFF

D gene: .
V gene: TRBV3-1/TRBV3-2
J gene: TRBJ2-1
clone size: .
CDR3 DNA: TGTGCCAGCAGCCAAGACTCGAACCCTGGTCTTGGTGAGCAGTTCTTC
CDR3 protein: CASSQDSNPGLGEQFF

D gene: .
V gene: TRBV6-5
J gene: TRBJ1-2
clone size: .
CDR3 DNA: TGTGCCAGCAGACTGACAGCATCTAACTATGGCTACACCTTC
CDR3 protein: CASRLTASNYGYTF

D gene: .
V gene: TRBV6-2/TRBV6-3
J gene: TRBJ2-6
clone size: .
CDR3 DNA: TGTGCCAGCAGTTTACAGGGCACTGGGGCCAACGTCCTGACTTTC
CDR3 protein: CASSLQGTGANVLTF

D gene: .
V gene: TRBV27
J gene: TRBJ1-1
clone size: .
CDR3 DNA: TGTGCCAGCAGCTCCTCAGGGTTAAGAACGAAGAACACTGAAGCTTTCTTT
CDR3 protein: CASSSSGLRTKNTEAFF

D gene: .
V gene: TRBV5-4
J gene: TRBJ2-7
clone size: .
CDR3 DNA: TGTGCCAGCAGCTTGGAAGCCTACGAGCAGTACTTC
CDR3 protein: CASSLEAYEQYF

D gene: .
V gene: TRBV5-1
J gene: TRBJ1-2
clone size: .
CDR3 DNA: TGCGCCAGCAGTCGCGCGGGGCCGCCTAACTATGGCTACACCTTC
CDR3 protein: CASSRAGPPNYGYTF

D gene: .
V gene: TRBV12-3/TRBV12-4
J gene: TRBJ1-6
clone size: .
CDR3 DNA: TGTGCCAGCAGCCTAGAGGGCCCCCTCCACTTT
CDR3 protein: CASSLEGPLHF

D gene: .
V gene: TRBV7-9
J gene: TRBJ1-2
clone size: .
CDR3 DNA: TGTGCCAGCAGCTTAGTTTCCGGGAACTATGGCTACACCTTC
CDR3 protein: CASSLVSGNYGYTF

D gene: .
V gene: TRBV5-1
J gene: TRBJ1-5
clone size: .
CDR3 DNA: TGCGCCAGCAGTCCAGGGACACCAAATCAGCCCCAGCATTTT
CDR3 protein: CASSPGTPNQPQHF

D gene: .
V gene: TRBV29-1
J gene: TRBJ2-7
clone size: few
CDR3 DNA: TGCAGCGTTGTGGTGGCGCAGGAGCAGTACTTC
CDR3 protein: CSVVVAQEQYF

D gene: TRBD1
V gene: TRBV6-5
J gene: TRBJ1-6
clone size: .
CDR3 DNA: TGTGCCAGCAGAACGACAGGGGGCAATTCACCCCTCCACTTT
CDR3 protein: CASRTTGGNSPLHF

D gene: .
V gene: TRBV4-1
J gene: TRBJ2-7
clone size: .
CDR3 DNA: TGCGCCAGCAGCCAAGTGGACTTTCTGGGATCCTTGTTGTACGAGCAGTACTTC
CDR3 protein: CASSQVDFLGSLLYEQYF

D gene: .
V gene: TRBV19
J gene: TRBJ1-2
clone size: few
CDR3 DNA: TGTGCCAGTAGTATACAGTCGGTTAACTATGGCTACACCTTC
CDR3 protein: CASSIQSVNYGYTF

D gene: .
V gene: TRBV18
J gene: TRBJ1-1
clone size: .
CDR3 DNA: TGTGCCAGCTCACCGACGGGGAACACTGAAGCTTTCTTT
CDR3 protein: CASSPTGNTEAFF

D gene: .
V gene: TRBV20-1
J gene: TRBJ1-1
clone size: few
CDR3 DNA: TGCAGTGCCACGGGACCAGAAGCTTTCTTT
CDR3 protein: CSATGPEAFF

D gene: TRBD1
V gene: TRBV9
J gene: TRBJ2-4
clone size: .
CDR3 DNA: TGTGCCAGCAGCGTAAACCCGGGAGGGACAGGGGAAAACATTCAGTACTTC
CDR3 protein: CASSVNPGGTGENIQYF

D gene: .
V gene: TRBV19
J gene: TRBJ1-5
clone size: .
CDR3 DNA: TGTGCCAGTAGTATAGGCGGGTCCAATCAGCCCCAGCATTTT
CDR3 protein: CASSIGGSNQPQHF

D gene: .
V gene: TRBV7-8
J gene: TRBJ1-4
clone size: .
CDR3 DNA: TGTGCCAGCAGCTCAAGTGGAGGAGGGCTACTGTTTTTT
CDR3 protein: CASSSSGGGLLFF

D gene: .
V gene: TRBV15
J gene: TRBJ2-5
clone size: .
CDR3 DNA: TGTGCCACCAGCAGTGGATCCCCAGCAGGGGCAGAGACCCAGTACTTC
CDR3 protein: CATSSGSPAGAETQYF

D gene: TRBD1
V gene: TRBV15
J gene: TRBJ2-5
clone size: .
CDR3 DNA: TGTGCCACCAGCAGAGACAGGGGGAGAGGAGAGACCCAGTACTTC
CDR3 protein: CATSRDRGRGETQYF

D gene: TRBD1
V gene: TRBV7-9
J gene: TRBJ2-3
clone size: .
CDR3 DNA: TGTGCCAGCAGCCGAACAGGGGGGCAGGCAGATACGCAGTATTTT
CDR3 protein: CASSRTGGQADTQYF

D gene: .
V gene: TRBV19
J gene: TRBJ2-1
clone size: .
CDR3 DNA: TGTGCCAGTAGTATAGGGACTTTTCCTAATGAGCAGTTCTTC
CDR3 protein: CASSIGTFPNEQFF

D gene: .
V gene: TRBV5-4
J gene: TRBJ2-7
clone size: .
CDR3 DNA: TGTGCCAGCAGCTTGTCGGGATCGTCCTACGAGCAGTACTTC
CDR3 protein: CASSLSGSSYEQYF

D gene: TRBD1
V gene: TRBV19
J gene: TRBJ1-2
clone size: .
CDR3 DNA: TGTGCCAGTAGTTCATCACAGGGGAGGCGCTACACCTTC
CDR3 protein: CASSSSQGRRYTF

D gene: .
V gene: TRBV7-3
J gene: TRBJ2-1
clone size: .
CDR3 DNA: TGTGCCAGCAGCTTATACCCCGGAGGGGACAATGAGCAGTTCTTC
CDR3 protein: CASSLYPGGDNEQFF

D gene: .
V gene: TRBV6-6
J gene: TRBJ2-5
clone size: .
CDR3 DNA: TGTGCCAGCAGCATCAAGGGGGGGCTAGGGGAGACCCAGTACTTC
CDR3 protein: CASSIKGGLGETQYF

D gene: TRBD1
V gene: TRBV2
J gene: TRBJ1-1
clone size: .
CDR3 DNA: TGTGCCAGCAGTGAGTACAGGGGGAAGCACACTGAAGCTTTCTTT
CDR3 protein: CASSEYRGKHTEAFF

D gene: .
V gene: TRBV20-1
J gene: TRBJ2-7
clone size: .
CDR3 DNA: TGCAGTGCTAGAGAGAGGGTGCAGTACTTC
CDR3 protein: CSARERVQYF

D gene: .
V gene: TRBV5-1
J gene: TRBJ2-5
clone size: .
CDR3 DNA: TGCGCCAGCAGCTCCCGGGATCCCCGCCAAGAGACCCAGTACTTC
CDR3 protein: CASSSRDPRQETQYF

D gene: .
V gene: TRBV28
J gene: TRBJ1-2
clone size: .
CDR3 DNA: TGTGCCAGCAGTTTCTTTGGGGATGGCTACACCTTC
CDR3 protein: CASSFFGDGYTF

D gene: .
V gene: TRBV15
J gene: TRBJ2-3
clone size: .
CDR3 DNA: TGTGCCACCAGCGTAAGGGGGGCGAGGGTGCCAGATACGCAGTATTTT
CDR3 protein: CATSVRGARVPDTQYF

D gene: .
V gene: TRBV29-1
J gene: TRBJ1-1
clone size: .
CDR3 DNA: TGCAGCGTCGGGAGTGCCCCAATGAACACTGAAGCTTTCTTT
CDR3 protein: CSVGSAPMNTEAFF

D gene: .
V gene: TRBV10-2
J gene: TRBJ2-4
clone size: .
CDR3 DNA: TGCGCCAGCAGTGACGGCAGGATGAACAAAAACATTCAGTACTTC
CDR3 protein: CASSDGRMNKNIQYF

D gene: TRBD1
V gene: TRBV19
J gene: TRBJ1-2
clone size: .
CDR3 DNA: TGTGCCAGTAGTGACAGGGGGCATAACGGCTACACCTTC
CDR3 protein: CASSDRGHNGYTF

D gene: TRBD2
V gene: TRBV3-1/TRBV3-2
J gene: TRBJ2-3
clone size: .
CDR3 DNA: TGTGCCAGCAGCCAACGAGCGGGAGGGCTCAAAGATACGCAGTATTTT
CDR3 protein: CASSQRAGGLKDTQYF